This TCR beta chain was captured in a study of vaccination and CD4 T cells after COVID-19 (dated by TCRdb to 2022 to 2024). About the study as a whole: SARS-CoV-2 positivity had been established in the convalescent patients by nasal swab PCR, and mild disease was recorded in under ten of these patients and severe disease in one. Post-COVID blood samples from convalescent patients were collected a median of roughly 100 days after diagnosis, with a range of 35 to 161 days. In ten to eleven COVID-19 convalescent patients and a handful of infection-naive healthy vaccine recipients, researchers compared the spike-specific CD4+ TCR repertoire from before mRNA vaccination with the repertoire from after. Overlapping spike peptide pools from SARS-CoV-2 and from the common cold coronaviruses HCoV-NL63, HCoV-OC43 and HCoV-229E were used as culture stimuli. The convalescent cohort comprised six males and four females, including two Hispanic individuals, seven Caucasians, two Asians and one multiracial person. Two doses of either the Pfizer-BioNTech BNT162b2 vaccine (n=8) or the Moderna mRNA-1273 vaccine (n=2) were administered to participants. In control cultures, a CEFX viral epitope pool was used as positive control, an HIV-1 Nef peptide pool was used as negative control, or no peptide was added. Post-vaccine blood samples were collected a median of around 2.5 months after the second vaccine dose, ranging from roughly 13 to 250 days. Overall results and qualifications from the work: Although the median number of SARS-CoV-2-reactive clonotypes went up from more than 20 after infection to about 38 after vaccination, the increase was not significant. Among the post-vaccine SARS-CoV-2-reactive clones in convalescent patients, a median roughly 85% showed up only after vaccination, which suggests vaccine-specific priming. Only a relatively small number of convalescent patients were included in the study, and early timepoints following natural infection were not analyzed. Of the vaccine-specific clones in convalescent patients, 304 of 307, or nearly all, reacted only to SARS-CoV-2 spike and did not cross-react with common cold coronaviruses.

The meaning of the sample's treatment or condition label: roughly 10-day PBMC culture with coronavirus spike peptide pools or control peptides (ViraFEST assay). The ViraFEST assay, used in the study, expanded antigen-specific T cells with peptide pools and then identified the expanded clonotypes through TCR sequencing. The positive SARS-CoV-2 PCR tests of the convalescent patients were dated from March to December 2020, before the Alpha, Beta and Delta variants emerged in the United States. About 2 million PBMCs per well were cultured in IMDM with approximately 5% human AB serum and roughly 9.3 IU/ml IL-2, plus 10 ug/ml peptide pools. Half of the culture medium was replaced with fresh IL-2-containing medium on days 3 and 7. After around 10 days of culture, CD4+ T cells were isolated by negative selection using the EasySep CD4+ T cell isolation kit. PBMCs were separated from whole blood using Ficoll-Paque Plus gradient centrifugation and then either used fresh or cryopreserved at -140C. Each culture condition was generally run in triplicate wells.

V is cut back by 0 bases and J by 5 bases, with 8 bases in the junction unmatched. The CDR3 runs 16 residues from the cysteine to the phenylalanine. Left in the record is the CDR3 DNA by itself, 48 bases read in frame from the first base. CDR1 is given as MNHEY and CDR2 as SVGAGI, both from the germline V gene. A remark on this clonotype: Its binding antigen is unknown. No much larger clone is present one base from it, and per-base qualities are unavailable.

Receptor libraries were prepared by PCR. At the Johns Hopkins FTIC core, DNA from the cultured CD4+ T cells underwent TCR sequencing with the Oncomine TCR Beta short-read assay. Genomic DNA was extracted from the cultured CD4+ T cells with the QIAamp micro DNA kit. Oncomine TCR Beta libraries made from cultured CD4+ T cells were pooled using unique dual indexes and sequenced on an Illumina iSeq 100. On the authors' methods: Non-productive sequences were filtered out, and CDR3s that did not start with C, did not end with F or W, or were shorter than 7 amino acids were discarded. Antigen-specific clonotypes were identified with the MANAFEST web application by comparing peptide-stimulated wells with reference and other culture wells. To be called positive, a clone needed an FDR below 0.05, an odds ratio above 5, and a productive frequency above 0.1% in at least two of three replicate wells. Cross-reactive clonotypes were defined as significantly expanded in both SARS-CoV-2 spike wells and at least one common cold coronavirus spike condition. Similarity between CDR3 sequences was evaluated in R version 3.6.1 using Levenshtein distances (stringdist) and unrooted phylogenetic trees (ape). In-frame beta chains were kept once TCRdb had trimmed the public reads at Q25 with fastp and called clones with MiXCR. CDR3 protein sequences are deduplicated, and each keeps its most common genes and DNA. What appears here as the V and J calls and clone size reflects TCRdb's work, not the paper's. In this sample the table shows 9,500 to 15,000 distinct CDR3 sequences, 53% of which occur a single time. About 30% of the sample lies in the top ten.

This sequence uses TRBV6-5 and TRBJ2-3, and TRBD1 aligns with 7 junction nucleotides. The sequence derives from a human donor who had recovered from COVID-19. The sequenced material came from CD4+ T cells from blood, cultured in vitro. The CDR3 reads as follows: CASSYSGRGRGDTQYF. The sequence in DNA is TGTGCCAGCAGTTACTCCGGAAGGGGGCGCGGAGATACGCAGTATTTT.